These 27 T cell receptor beta chains originate from one sample sequenced in a study of T cells after yellow fever vaccination. TCRdb used MiXCR to reprocess the 5' RACE reads, holding one entry per CDR3 protein. Seen here are around 590,000 distinct CDR3 sequences, approximately 13% observed once, and the top ten hold about 15%. This sample comprised PBMCs, obtained on the day of the yellow fever booster vaccination. The receptors were sampled from a man between 25 and 39 years old who received the YFV17D yellow fever vaccine.

A few counts support this clonotype. The chain carries TRBV6-1 and TRBJ2-7; 10 bases map to TRBD2. The CDR3 runs 17 residues. Germline V lookup: CDR1 MNHNS, CDR2 SASEGT. Trimming removed 8 bases from V and 2 bases from J; junction bases left unmatched: 15. CDR3: CASQELAGVTSTYEQYF. For the CDR3, the DNA is TGTGCCAGCCAGGAGCTAGCGGGAGTGACATCCACCTACGAGCAGTACTTC.

The chain employs TRBV20-1 and TRBJ1-5; D gene uncertain. CDR1 is DFQATT and CDR2 is SNEGSKA in the germline V gene (reference sequence). The germline V and J ends were trimmed by 7 bases and 6 bases, with 16 bases remaining between them. The CDR3 extends over 13 amino acids. CDR3 nucleotides: TGCAGTGTTCCCGTCCTGGGAGGTCAGCCCCAGCATTTT. This encodes CSVPVLGGQPQHF.

This rearrangement joins TRBV7-9 to TRBJ2-7, with 7 bases lining up with TRBD1. In germline, CDR1 is SEHNR, CDR2 FQNEAQ (reference sequence). The junction had 8 bases not matched to a gene; V was cut back by 6 bases and J by 3 bases. The CDR3 loop spans 14 amino acids. Here the CDR3 DNA reads TGTGCCAGCAGTAAGGGGGCAGGGTTCTACGAGCAGTACTTC. It specifies CASSKGAGFYEQYF.

This clonotype came up a few times. The gene calls are TRBV6-2 or TRBV6-3 and TRBJ2-2, with D possibly being TRBD1 (6 bases). V was clipped by 10 bases and J by 3 bases, with 15 bases between them. The germline V gene has CDR1 MNHEY and CDR2 SVGEGT. The CDR3 runs to 14 residues. CDR3 protein: CAITQGTYTGELFF. CDR3 DNA: TGTGCCATAACACAGGGTACCTACACCGGGGAGCTGTTTTTT.

This clonotype was counted a few times. This chain uses TRBV6-2 or TRBV6-3 with TRBJ2-5; possibly TRBD1 or TRBD2 for D (5 bases each). The CDR3 runs to 16 residues. Per germline, CDR1 MNHEY and CDR2 SVGEGT. Between the trimmed V and J ends, which lost 6 bases and 1 base, there was a span of 18 bases. CDR3 in amino acids: CASRPGTGRVQETQYF. As DNA, the CDR3 is TGTGCCAGCAGGCCCGGGACCGGGCGGGTCCAAGAGACCCAGTACTTC.

In this sample, this clonotype turned up many times. The chain recombines TRBV7-2 with TRBJ2-3; D unclear. This CDR3 comprises 13 residues. Between the trimmed V and J ends, which lost 5 bases and 6 bases, there was a span of 12 bases. CDR1 is SGHTA, CDR2 FQGNSA, per germline. CDR3 protein: CASSADPGDTQYF. In DNA, the CDR3 is TGTGCCAGCAGCGCGGACCCTGGGGATACGCAGTATTTT.

At least ten counts were recorded for this clonotype. The V gene is TRBV28, the J gene TRBJ2-5; weak D call: TRBD2 (5 bases). Germline V gene lookup returns CDR1 MDHEN and CDR2 SYDVKM. The germline V and J ends were trimmed by 5 bases and 5 bases, with 15 bases remaining between them. CDR3 size: 14 residues. The CDR3 region is CASSPPGSEETQYF. The CDR3 DNA follows: TGTGCCAGCAGTCCCCCGGGTAGCGAGGAGACCCAGTACTTC.

The table lists this clonotype with a few counts. The chain couples TRBV28 to TRBJ2-5, with D tentatively TRBD2 (5 bases). Between the trimmed V and J ends, which lost 5 bases and 2 bases, there was a span of 12 bases. Germline loops: CDR1 MDHEN, CDR2 SYDVKM. The CDR3 is 14 residues long. This CDR3 is CASSGRAEQETQYF. The CDR3 DNA follows: TGTGCCAGCAGTGGGCGGGCAGAACAAGAGACCCAGTACTTC.

This clonotype has more than one count but fewer than ten. The rearrangement uses TRBV4-1 and TRBJ2-5, with 12 bases aligning to TRBD2. V shed 0 bases, J shed 1 base, and the junction held 6 bases outside the gene matches. CDR3 length: 18 residues. Germline values: CDR1 MGHRA, CDR2 YSYEKL. CDR3 in amino acids: CASSQDSGLAGIQETQYF. CDR3 in DNA: TGCGCCAGCAGCCAAGACTCGGGACTAGCGGGTATCCAAGAGACCCAGTACTTC.

This clonotype was recorded a few times. V is TRBV6-5 and J is TRBJ2-5, with TRBD2 identical over 10 bases. Per germline, CDR1 MNHEY and CDR2 SVGAGI. The CDR3 is 16 amino acids. Trimming at V came to 4 bases and at J to 5 bases, leaving 10 bases not matched to a gene. CDR3 DNA sequence: TGTGCCAGCAGTTCCAGCGGGAGGGTCGGAGTGGAGACCCAGTACTTC. Amino acids: CASSSSGRVGVETQYF.

This clonotype has a handful of counts. The chain links TRBV9 to TRBJ1-1; D uncertain. The CDR3 is 12 residues long. Germline CDR1 SGDLS, CDR2 YYNGEE. Trimming took off 7 bases at V and 1 base at J, with 8 bases between the two ends. The CDR3 DNA follows: TGTGCCAGCCGGTCCGGGAACACTGAAGCTTTCTTT. Translated, it gives CASRSGNTEAFF.

The gene calls are TRBV20-1 and TRBJ2-4; no definite D call. The germline V gene encodes CDR1 DFQATT and CDR2 SNEGSKA (reference sequence). The CDR3 covers 15 residues. Trimming removed 3 bases from V and 0 bases from J, with 12 bases in between. CDR3 nucleotide sequence: TGCAGTGCTAGGTTTGCCGGGCCAGCCAAAAACATTCAGTACTTC. Its translation: CSARFAGPAKNIQYF.

J is TRBJ1-5 and V is TRBV29-1, with D unresolved. The germline gives CDR1 SQVTM, CDR2 ANQGSEA. This CDR3 has 12 amino acids. Trimming pared 6 bases from V and 2 bases from J, leaving 8 bases between. CDR3 DNA: TGCAGCGTCCAGTCGGGCAATCAGCCCCAGCATTTT. It is translated as CSVQSGNQPQHF.

This rearrangement joins TRBV19 to TRBJ2-7, with 12 positions matching TRBD1. Germline-derived CDR1 and CDR2 are LNHDA and SQIVND (reference sequence). This CDR3 is built from 16 residues. Trimming took 6 bases from V and 4 from J; bases not matched to a gene: 10. In DNA, the CDR3 is TGTGCCAGTAGCGTCTTGCGGGACAGGGGGCGGTACGAGCAGTACTTC. Its translation: CASSVLRDRGRYEQYF.

There are many counts of this clonotype. The junction and the germline gene differ at one end; a read error may be behind it. The V call is TRBV5-1, the J call TRBJ2-3; TRBD1 aligns across 7 bases. Germline CDR1 and CDR2: SGHRS and YFSETQ. The CDR3 has 14 amino acids. As DNA, the CDR3 is TGTGCCAGCAGCTTGGGACAGAGCACAGATACGCAGTATTTT. Residues: CASSLGQSTDTQYF.

The chain employs TRBV7-7 and TRBJ2-5; maybe TRBD2 (6 bases). This CDR3 region has 15 residues. The germline V and J ends were trimmed by 1 base and 4 bases, with 13 bases remaining between them. Germline V gene data show CDR1 as SSHAT and CDR2 as FNYEAQ (reference sequence). CDR3 residues: CASSLVGGAGETQYF. CDR3 nucleotide sequence: TGTGCCAGCAGCTTAGTCGGAGGGGCGGGAGAGACCCAGTACTTC.

This chain's CDR3 is CASRTGGASGSEQFF. The CDR3 region has the DNA TGTGCCAGCAGGACGGGGGGGGCTAGCGGGAGTGAGCAGTTCTTC. The genes are TRBV2 and TRBJ2-1, with 10 bases aligning to TRBD2. The V segment lost 6 bases and the J segment 9 bases; nucleotides outside the gene matches: 11. Germline assignment: CDR1 SNHLY and CDR2 FYNNEI. The CDR3 length is 15 residues.

This chain connects TRBV28 to TRBJ2-7; the match to TRBD2 covers 10 bases. The CDR3 is 15 residues long. V was pared by 8 bases and J by 0 bases, with 7 bases of the junction left unmatched. Germline CDR1 MDHEN, CDR2 SYDVKM. The CDR3 protein is CASSGTSVSSYEQYF. Here the CDR3 DNA reads TGTGCCAGCTCCGGGACTAGCGTCAGCTCCTACGAGCAGTACTTC.

This clonotype was seen a handful of times. The chain carries TRBV20-1 and TRBJ1-2; D not resolved. V lost 6 bases, J lost 2 bases, and 10 bases lay in between. Looked up from germline, CDR1 is DFQATT and CDR2 is SNEGSKA (reference sequence). The CDR3 consists of 12 residues. The CDR3 sequence: CSAESLNYGYTF. The DNA for the CDR3 is TGCAGTGCCGAGTCACTGAACTATGGCTACACCTTC.

This clonotype was recorded a few times. This rearrangement joins TRBV20-1 to TRBJ1-5; possibly TRBD1 for D (5 bases). The V gene lost 5 bases and the J gene lost 5 bases, with 13 bases spanning the gap. The germline CDR1 and CDR2 sequences are DFQATT and SNEGSKA (reference sequence). The CDR3 runs to 13 residues. CDR3 nucleotide sequence: TGCAGTGCTCGGAGGGGTTCCGATCAGCCCCAGCATTTT. The encoded protein is CSARRGSDQPQHF.

The chain has TRBV27 and TRBJ1-6; D is unclear. Per germline, CDR1 MNHEY and CDR2 SMNVEV (reference sequence). The CDR3 covers 16 residues. V gave up 2 bases and J gave up 0 bases, with 8 bases separating them. CDR3 coding DNA: TGTGCCAGCAGTTTAGACGGCCTCTCCTATAATTCACCCCTCCACTTT. Translation: CASSLDGLSYNSPLHF.

This chain connects TRBV7-3 to TRBJ2-1, with TRBD2 matching over 11 bases. Germline CDR1 and CDR2: SGHTA and FQGTGA. V trimming: 4 bases; J trimming: 7 bases; junction bases outside the gene matches: 9. The CDR3 runs to 16 residues. The CDR3 region is CASSYSTSGNKNEQFF. CDR3 nucleotides: TGTGCCAGCAGCTACTCGACTAGCGGGAATAAAAATGAGCAGTTCTTC.

This clonotype has more than one count but fewer than ten. V gene TRBV7-8 combines with J gene TRBJ2-3, with D perhaps TRBD1 (6 bases). V lost 3 bases, J lost 2 bases, and 9 bases lay in between. The germline gives CDR1 SGHVS, CDR2 FQNEAQ. The length of the CDR3 is 14 residues. The DNA of the CDR3 is TGTGCCAGCAGCTTCCCAGGGGACACAGATACGCAGTATTTT. Its translation: CASSFPGDTDTQYF.

The chain recombines TRBV2 with TRBJ2-3; D possibly corresponds to TRBD1 (6 bases). The V end lost 3 bases, the J end lost 0 bases, and 10 bases lay between the germline ends. Germline V lookup: CDR1 SNHLY, CDR2 FYNNEI. This CDR3 is built from 15 residues. In DNA, the CDR3 is TGTGCCAGCAGTGATACCAGGGGTAGCACAGATACGCAGTATTTT. It yields the protein CASSDTRGSTDTQYF. Full variable domain (remainder filled in from reference TRBV2 and TRBJ2-3): EPEVTQTPSHQVTQMGQEVILRCVPISNHLYFYWYRQILGQKVEFLVSFYNNEISEKSEIFDDQFSVERPDGSNFTLKIRSTKLEDSAMYFCASSDTRGSTDTQYFGPGTRLTVL.

V is TRBV4-3 and J is TRBJ2-1, with TRBD2 matching 7 bases. The CDR3 has 15 amino acids. CDR1 and CDR2 (germline): LGHNA, YSLEER. The ends lost 1 base at V and 4 bases at J; junction bases unmatched: 4. The CDR3 sequence: CASSQGREQYNEQFF. In nucleotides, the CDR3 is TGCGCCAGCAGCCAAGGGCGGGAGCAATACAATGAGCAGTTCTTC.

Only a few counts were recorded for this clonotype. This chain connects TRBV6-1 to TRBJ2-7; D may match TRBD1 or TRBD2 (5 bases each). V dropped 7 bases and J dropped 2 bases, with 12 bases sitting between them. This CDR3 is built from 13 residues. Germline V lookup: CDR1 MNHNS, CDR2 SASEGT. The CDR3 nucleotides are TGTGCCAGCATGACGGGGCTCCCCTACGAGCAGTACTTC. This gives the protein CASMTGLPYEQYF.

This clonotype showed up many times. The rearrangement joins TRBV25-1 to TRBJ2-7; D is uncertain. The CDR3 length is 11 residues. V was trimmed by 8 bases and J by 3 bases, leaving 8 bases between them. Per germline, CDR1 MGHDK and CDR2 SYGVNS. The CDR3 protein is CASGFFYEQYF. Written as DNA, the CDR3 is TGTGCCAGCGGGTTCTTCTACGAGCAGTACTTC.